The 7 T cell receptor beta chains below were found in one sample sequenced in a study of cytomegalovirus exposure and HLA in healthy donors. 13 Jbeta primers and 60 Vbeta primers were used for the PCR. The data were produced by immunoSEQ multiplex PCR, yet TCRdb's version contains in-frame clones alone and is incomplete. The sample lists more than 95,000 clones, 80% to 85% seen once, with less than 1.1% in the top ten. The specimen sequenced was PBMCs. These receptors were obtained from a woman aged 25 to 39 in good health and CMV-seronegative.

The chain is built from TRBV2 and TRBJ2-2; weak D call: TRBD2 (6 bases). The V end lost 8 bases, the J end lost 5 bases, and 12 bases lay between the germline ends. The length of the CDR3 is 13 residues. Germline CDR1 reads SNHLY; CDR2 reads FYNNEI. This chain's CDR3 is CASFQGGTGELFF. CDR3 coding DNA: TGTGCCAGCTTCCAGGGAGGAACCGGGGAGCTGTTTTTT.

CDR3 in amino acids: CASSLQGSPADTQYF. The CDR3, as DNA: TGCGCCAGCAGCTTACAGGGATCTCCGGCAGATACGCAGTATTTT. The V gene is TRBV5-1, the J gene TRBJ2-3; possibly TRBD1 for D (6 bases). Germline V lookup: CDR1 SGHRS, CDR2 YFSETQ. The germline V and J ends were trimmed by 2 bases and 4 bases, with 14 bases remaining between them. This CDR3 contains 15 residues.

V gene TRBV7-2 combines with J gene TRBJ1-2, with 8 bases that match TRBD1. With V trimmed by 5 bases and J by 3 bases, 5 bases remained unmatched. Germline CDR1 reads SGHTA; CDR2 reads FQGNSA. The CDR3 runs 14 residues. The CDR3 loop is CASSLQGEDYGYTF. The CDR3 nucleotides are TGTGCCAGCAGCCTACAGGGGGAAGACTATGGCTACACCTTC.

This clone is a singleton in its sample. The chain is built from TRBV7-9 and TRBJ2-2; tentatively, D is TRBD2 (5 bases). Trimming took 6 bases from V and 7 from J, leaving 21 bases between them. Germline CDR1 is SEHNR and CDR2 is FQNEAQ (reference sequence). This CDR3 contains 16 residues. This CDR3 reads CASRNRPASSLGELFF. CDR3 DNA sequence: TGTGCCAGCAGGAACCGGCCGGCTAGCTCCCTCGGGGAGCTGTTTTTT.

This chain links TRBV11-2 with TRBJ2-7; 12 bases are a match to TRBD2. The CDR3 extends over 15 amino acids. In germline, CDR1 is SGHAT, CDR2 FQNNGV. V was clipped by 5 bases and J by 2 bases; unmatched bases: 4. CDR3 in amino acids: CASSVASGGAYEQYF. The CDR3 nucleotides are TGTGCCAGCAGCGTAGCTAGCGGGGGGGCCTACGAGCAGTACTTC.

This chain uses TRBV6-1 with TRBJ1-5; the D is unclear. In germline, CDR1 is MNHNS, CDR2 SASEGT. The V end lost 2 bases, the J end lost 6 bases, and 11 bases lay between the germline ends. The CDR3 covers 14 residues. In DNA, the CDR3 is TGTGCCAGCAGTGAAATTGGCCTAGGTCAGCCCCAGCATTTT. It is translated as CASSEIGLGQPQHF.

For the CDR3, the DNA is TGTGCCAGCAGCTCCGTCCACCCCCTAGTGTGGAACACCGGGGAGCTGTTTTTT. Amino acids: CASSSVHPLVWNTGELFF. The V gene is TRBV7-9, the J gene TRBJ2-2; D not certain. Trimming took 4 bases from V and 1 from J, leaving 19 bases between them. Germline V gene sequence: CDR1 SEHNR, CDR2 FQNEAQ (reference sequence). The CDR3 is 18 residues long.